Listed here are 18 T cell receptor beta chains from one sample, sequenced in a study of blood T cell repertoires in COVID-19. Data came from immunoSEQ multiplex PCR; TCRdb stores just in-frame clones and leaves some out. In the table there are 200,000 to 250,000 clones, just over 90% of which are singletons. Sequencing was performed on peripheral blood. The source of these receptors is a man aged 30 to 45 with acute or convalescent COVID-19.

The chain joins TRBV2 to TRBJ2-2; D is perhaps TRBD2 (6 bases). The V gene's germline CDR1 is SNHLY and CDR2 FYNNEI. The V end was cut by 7 bases, the J end by 5 bases, with 17 bases between. This CDR3 is built from 15 residues. CDR3 bases: TGTGCCAGCAAACCTGGGGGGAGGTTAACCGGGGAGCTGTTTTTT. Its protein product is CASKPGGRLTGELFF.

J is TRBJ1-5 and V is TRBV19; the D is unclear. This CDR3 spans 15 amino acids. Trimming pared 3 bases from V and 2 bases from J, leaving 11 bases between. Germline CDR1 reads LNHDA; CDR2 reads SQIVND (reference sequence). Here the CDR3 reads CASSIDSVGNQPQHF. In DNA, the CDR3 is TGTGCCAGTAGTATTGATTCGGTTGGCAATCAGCCCCAGCATTTT.

CDR3 coding DNA: TGTGCCAGCAGTCGTGACAGGGGGCCTCAGCCCCAGCATTTT. This codes for CASSRDRGPQPQHF. The chain carries TRBV2 and TRBJ1-5, with 10 bases fitting TRBD1. Germline V gene lookup returns CDR1 SNHLY and CDR2 FYNNEI. Germline trimming cut 5 bases from V and 6 bases from J; bases unmatched to any gene: 4. This CDR3 is 14 amino acids long.

The rearrangement links TRBV2 to TRBJ2-5; TRBD2 aligns across 10 bases. Trimming at V came to 0 bases and at J to 4 bases, leaving 8 bases not matched to a gene. Germline CDR1 and CDR2: SNHLY and FYNNEI. This CDR3 is built from 17 residues. The DNA for the CDR3 is TGTGCCAGCAGTGAAGCGGGGCTAGCGGGAGTTAGAGAGACCCAGTACTTC. Protein sequence: CASSEAGLAGVRETQYF.

The V gene is TRBV5-1, the J gene TRBJ1-1, with D maybe TRBD1 (5 bases). V was trimmed by 1 base and J by 4 bases, leaving 11 bases between them. Germline CDR1 and CDR2: SGHRS and YFSETQ. This CDR3 spans 14 amino acids. The CDR3 here is CASSLSPGSTEAFF. CDR3 nucleotides: TGCGCCAGCAGCTTGTCCCCAGGGTCCACTGAAGCTTTCTTT.

A note on this clone: The same CDR3 also results from other DNA sequences found in this sample. V is TRBV18 and J is TRBJ1-1; D unclear. This CDR3 region has 14 residues. Germline V lookup: CDR1 KGHSH, CDR2 LQKENI. Trimming took 2 bases from V and 1 from J, leaving 8 bases between them. This CDR3 reads CASSPLTRNTEAFF. CDR3 DNA sequence: TGTGCCAGCTCACCATTAACGAGGAACACTGAAGCTTTCTTT.

The chain is built from TRBV28 and TRBJ2-1; TRBD2 agrees at 8 bases. V lost 4 bases, J lost 4 bases, and 6 bases stayed unmatched. The germline gives CDR1 MDHEN, CDR2 SYDVKM. The CDR3 runs to 15 residues. CDR3 nucleotide sequence: TGTGCCAGCAGTTCCTGGACTAGCCCTTACAATGAGCAGTTCTTC. The encoded protein is CASSSWTSPYNEQFF.

This clone showed up just once. The genes are TRBV9 and TRBJ1-5, with 7 bases matching TRBD1. The CDR3 is 15 residues long. Germline CDR1 is SGDLS and CDR2 is YYNGEE. The junction had 7 bases not matched to a gene; V was cut back by 7 bases and J by 0 bases. The CDR3 DNA reads TGTGCCAGCGCCAAGACAGGGTATAGCAATCAGCCCCAGCATTTT. It specifies CASAKTGYSNQPQHF.

A single count supports this clone. The rearrangement links TRBV6-5 to TRBJ1-6, with D perhaps matching TRBD1 (6 bases). The CDR3 sequence is 16 residues long. Germline CDR1 reads MNHEY; CDR2 reads SVGAGI. Trimming left V 0 bases short and J 10 bases short, with 16 bases between. The CDR3 nucleotides are TGTGCCAGCAGTTACTCGAACAGTAAAAGGGGGTCACCCCTCCACTTT. Protein sequence: CASSYSNSKRGSPLHF.

This clone was recorded once. The chain links TRBV6-5 to TRBJ1-3; D may be TRBD1 (5 bases). Trimming removed 7 bases from V and 0 bases from J, with 13 bases in between. Germline CDR1 reads MNHEY; CDR2 reads SVGAGI. The CDR3 has 15 residues. DNA of the CDR3: TGTGCCAGCATTTTCCCAGGGAACTCTGGAAACACCATATATTTT. Protein sequence: CASIFPGNSGNTIYF.

The chain combines TRBV4-1 with TRBJ2-2; D might be TRBD2 (5 bases). Trimming removed 3 bases from V and 1 base from J, with 9 bases in between. Germline CDR1 and CDR2: MGHRA and YSYEKL. This CDR3 is built from 15 residues. The CDR3, as DNA: TGCGCCAGCAGCCACATCAGCGGGAACACCGGGGAGCTGTTTTTT. Translating it yields CASSHISGNTGELFF.

This sequence joins TRBV12-3 or TRBV12-4 and TRBJ1-1, with D unclear. Trimming stripped 3 bases from V and 4 bases from J, with 9 bases between. This CDR3 has 13 amino acids. The CDR3 region is CASSLGVRTEAFF. The CDR3 DNA is TGTGCCAGCAGTTTGGGCGTCCGCACTGAAGCTTTCTTT.

V usage is TRBV14 and J usage is TRBJ1-1; D gene ambiguous. The CDR3 has 13 amino acids. Trimming cost V 1 base and J 8 bases, with 11 bases left between them. Germline V gene sequence: CDR1 SGHDN, CDR2 FVKESK. CDR3 sequence reads: CASSQGGRREAFF. In DNA, the CDR3 is TGTGCCAGCAGCCAAGGAGGTCGAAGGGAAGCTTTCTTT.

This clone showed up just once. The genes are TRBV18 and TRBJ2-1; 16 bases fit TRBD2. After removal of 3 bases from V and 9 bases from J, the junction contained 8 bases not matched to a gene. CDR3 length equals 17 residues. The germline CDR1 and CDR2 sequences are KGHSH and LQKENI. This CDR3 is CASSPTGTSGRGTEQFF. The CDR3 DNA reads TGTGCCAGCTCACCTACCGGGACTAGCGGGAGGGGAACTGAGCAGTTCTTC.

This chain joins TRBV28 and TRBJ1-1, with 9 bases lining up with TRBD1. The ends lost 8 bases at V and 11 bases at J; junction bases unmatched: 6. The CDR3 is 11 residues long. Germline-derived CDR1 and CDR2 are MDHEN and SYDVKM. As DNA, the CDR3 is TGTGCCAGCTGGGACAGGGTGAGGGCTTTCTTT. Its translation: CASWDRVRAFF. Supplemented by reference TRBV28 and TRBJ1-1, the full variable domain reads DVKVTQSSRYLVKRTGEKVFLECVQDMDHENMFWYRQDPGLGLRLIYFSYDVKMKEKGDIPEGYSVSREKKERFSLILESASTNQTSMYLCASWDRVRAFFGQGTRLTVV.

This CDR3 is CATLLGGATTEAFF. CDR3 bases: TGTGCCACCCTACTAGGGGGCGCGACCACTGAAGCTTTCTTT. The chain carries TRBV6-5 and TRBJ1-1, with TRBD1 matching over 7 bases. From germline, CDR1 is MNHEY and CDR2 SVGAGI. The ends lost 10 bases at V and 4 bases at J; junction bases unmatched: 12. The CDR3 runs 14 residues.

J is TRBJ2-3 and V is TRBV4-1; 14 bases fit TRBD2. V trimming: 3 bases; J trimming: 5 bases; junction bases outside the gene matches: 13. From germline, CDR1 is MGHRA and CDR2 YSYEKL. This CDR3 is 19 amino acids long. The CDR3 protein is CASSHPTGTSGRWEDTQYF. In DNA form, the CDR3 reads TGCGCCAGCAGCCACCCCACCGGGACTAGCGGGAGATGGGAAGATACGCAGTATTTT.

V is TRBV4-2 and J is TRBJ1-2; D ambiguous. Germline V gene data show CDR1 as LGHNA and CDR2 as YNFKEQ. V lost 1 base to trimming and J lost 0 bases, with 12 bases between them. There are 16 residues in the CDR3. CDR3 bases: TGTGCCAGCAGCCAAGGGAGGGCAGACGCTAACTATGGCTACACCTTC. Protein sequence: CASSQGRADANYGYTF.